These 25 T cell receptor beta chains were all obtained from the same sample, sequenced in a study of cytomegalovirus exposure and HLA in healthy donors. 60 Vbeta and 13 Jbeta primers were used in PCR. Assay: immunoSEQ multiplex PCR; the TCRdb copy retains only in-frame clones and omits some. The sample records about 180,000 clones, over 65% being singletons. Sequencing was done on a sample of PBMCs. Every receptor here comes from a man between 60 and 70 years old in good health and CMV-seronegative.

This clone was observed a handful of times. The CDR3 sequence: CASSLSGEYNEQFF. DNA for the CDR3: TGTGCCAGCAGCTTGAGCGGGGAATACAATGAGCAGTTCTTC. The chain joins TRBV11-1 to TRBJ2-1; 7 bases are a match to TRBD2. The CDR3 contains 14 residues. The ends lost 3 bases at V and 4 bases at J; junction bases unmatched: 3. Germline CDR1 and CDR2: SGHAT and FQDESV (reference sequence).

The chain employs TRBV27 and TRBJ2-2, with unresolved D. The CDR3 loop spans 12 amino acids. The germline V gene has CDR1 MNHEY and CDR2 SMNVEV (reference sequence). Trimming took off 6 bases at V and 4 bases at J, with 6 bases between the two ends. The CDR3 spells CASRPVTGELFF. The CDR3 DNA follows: TGTGCCAGCAGACCAGTCACCGGGGAGCTGTTTTTT.

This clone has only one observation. CDR3 protein: CATADRGQDQPQHF. CDR3 nucleotide sequence: TGTGCCACGGCAGACAGGGGCCAGGATCAGCCCCAGCATTTT. The chain joins TRBV10-3 to TRBJ1-5; 8 bases are shared with TRBD1. V was pared by 10 bases and J by 5 bases, with 10 bases of the junction left unmatched. Per the germline V gene, CDR1 is ENHRY and CDR2 is SYGVKD. This CDR3 spans 14 amino acids.

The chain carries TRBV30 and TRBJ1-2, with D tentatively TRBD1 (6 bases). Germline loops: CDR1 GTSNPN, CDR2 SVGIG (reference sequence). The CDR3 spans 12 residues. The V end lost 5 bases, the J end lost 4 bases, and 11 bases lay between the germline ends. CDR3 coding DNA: TGTGCCTGGGCAGGGGAGCGCTATGGCTACACCTTC. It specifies CAWAGERYGYTF.

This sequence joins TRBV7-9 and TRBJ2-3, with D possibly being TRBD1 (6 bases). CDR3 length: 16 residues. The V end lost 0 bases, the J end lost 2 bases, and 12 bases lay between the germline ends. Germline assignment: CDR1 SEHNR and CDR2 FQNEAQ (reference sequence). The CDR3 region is CASSLAGTTDTDTQYF. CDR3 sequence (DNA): TGTGCCAGCAGCTTAGCGGGGACAACGGACACAGATACGCAGTATTTT.

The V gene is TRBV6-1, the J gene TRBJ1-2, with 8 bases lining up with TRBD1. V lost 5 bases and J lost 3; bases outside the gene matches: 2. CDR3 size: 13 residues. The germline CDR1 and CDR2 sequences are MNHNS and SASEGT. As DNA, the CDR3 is TGTGCCAGCAGTCAGACAGGGGACTATGGCTACACCTTC. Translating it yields CASSQTGDYGYTF.

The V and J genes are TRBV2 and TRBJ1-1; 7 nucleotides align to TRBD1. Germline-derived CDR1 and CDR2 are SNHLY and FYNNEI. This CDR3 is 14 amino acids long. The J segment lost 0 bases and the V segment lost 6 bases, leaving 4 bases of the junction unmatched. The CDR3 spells CASSLGQLNTEAFF. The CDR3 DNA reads TGTGCCAGCAGCCTGGGACAGCTGAACACTGAAGCTTTCTTT.

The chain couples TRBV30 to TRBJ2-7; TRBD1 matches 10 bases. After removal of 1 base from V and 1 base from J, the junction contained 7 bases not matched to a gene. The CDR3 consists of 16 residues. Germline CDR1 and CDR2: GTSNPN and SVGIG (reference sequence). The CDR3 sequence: CAWSGGGTGASYEQYF. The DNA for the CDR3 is TGTGCCTGGAGTGGAGGGGGGACAGGGGCGTCCTACGAGCAGTACTTC.

CDR3 region: CASSAAQTGDEQYF. In DNA form, the CDR3 reads TGTGCCAGTAGTGCGGCTCAAACAGGGGACGAGCAGTACTTC. The V gene is TRBV19, the J gene TRBJ2-7, with TRBD1 matching 7 bases. Trimming took 5 bases from V and 5 from J; bases not matched to a gene: 9. This CDR3 spans 14 amino acids. Germline lookup yields CDR1 LNHDA and CDR2 SQIVND (reference sequence).

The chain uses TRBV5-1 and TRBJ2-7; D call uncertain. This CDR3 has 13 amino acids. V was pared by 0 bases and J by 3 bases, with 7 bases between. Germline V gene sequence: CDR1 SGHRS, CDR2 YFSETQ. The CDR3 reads CASSLAGFYEQYF. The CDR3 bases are TGCGCCAGCAGCTTGGCGGGTTTCTACGAGCAGTACTTC.

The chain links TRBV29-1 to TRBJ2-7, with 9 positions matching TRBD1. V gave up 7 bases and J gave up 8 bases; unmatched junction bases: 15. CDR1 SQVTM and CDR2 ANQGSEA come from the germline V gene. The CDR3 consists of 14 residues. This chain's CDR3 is CSAVPGQGSGKQYF. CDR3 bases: TGCAGCGCAGTACCGGGACAGGGAAGTGGGAAGCAGTACTTC.

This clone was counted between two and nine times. The CDR3 DNA reads as TGTGCCTGGAGTGATGGACTAGCGGAGGTCGAGCAGTACTTC. Protein: CAWSDGLAEVEQYF. J is TRBJ2-7 and V is TRBV30, with TRBD2 matching 10 bases. V was pared by 1 base and J by 6 bases, with 6 bases of the junction left unmatched. Germline V lookup: CDR1 GTSNPN, CDR2 SVGIG (reference sequence). CDR3 length: 14 residues.

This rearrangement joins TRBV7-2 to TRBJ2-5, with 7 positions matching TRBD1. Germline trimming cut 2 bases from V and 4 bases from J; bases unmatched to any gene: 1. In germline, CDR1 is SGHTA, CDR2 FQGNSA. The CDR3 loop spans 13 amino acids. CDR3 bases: TGTGCCAGCAGCTTAAGGGACAGAGAGACCCAGTACTTC. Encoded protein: CASSLRDRETQYF.

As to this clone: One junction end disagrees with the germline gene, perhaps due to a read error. CDR3 region: CASSTGKDSPLNF. DNA of the CDR3: TGTGCCAGTAGCACAGGGAAGGACTCACCCCTCAACTTT. The chain employs TRBV19 and TRBJ1-6; TRBD1 might be the D (6 bases). CDR1 is LNHDA and CDR2 is SQIVND in the germline V gene (reference sequence). This CDR3 contains 13 residues. Based on the CDR3 plus reference TRBV19 and TRBJ1-6, the full variable domain is DGGITQSPKYLFRKEGQNVTLSCEQNLNHDAMYWYRQDPGQGLRLIYYSQIVNDFQKGDIAEGYSVSREKKESFPLTVTSAQKNPTAFYLCASSTGKDSPLNFGNGTRLTVT.

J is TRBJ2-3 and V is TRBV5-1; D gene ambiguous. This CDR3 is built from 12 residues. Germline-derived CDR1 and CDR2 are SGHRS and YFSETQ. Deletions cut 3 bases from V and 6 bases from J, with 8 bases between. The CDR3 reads CASSSFQDTQYF. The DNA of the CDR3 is TGCGCCAGCAGCTCCTTCCAGGATACGCAGTATTTT.

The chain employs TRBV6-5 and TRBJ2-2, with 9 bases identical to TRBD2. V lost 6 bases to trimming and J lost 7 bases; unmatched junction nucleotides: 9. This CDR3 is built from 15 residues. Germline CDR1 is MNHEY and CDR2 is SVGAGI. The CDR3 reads CASRTLAGAGGELFF. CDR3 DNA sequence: TGTGCCAGCAGAACCTTAGCGGGAGCGGGCGGGGAGCTGTTTTTT.

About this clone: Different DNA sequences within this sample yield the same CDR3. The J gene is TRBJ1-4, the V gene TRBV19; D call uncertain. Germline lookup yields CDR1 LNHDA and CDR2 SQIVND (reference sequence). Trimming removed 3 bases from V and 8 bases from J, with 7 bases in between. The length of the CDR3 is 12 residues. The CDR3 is CASSIRGEKLFF. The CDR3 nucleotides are TGTGCCAGTAGTATTAGAGGGGAAAAACTGTTTTTT.

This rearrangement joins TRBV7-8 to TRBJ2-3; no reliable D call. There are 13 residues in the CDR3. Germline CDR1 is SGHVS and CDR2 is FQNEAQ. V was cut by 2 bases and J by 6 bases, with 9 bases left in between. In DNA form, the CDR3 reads TGTGCCAGCAGCTTAAGAAGCTCTGATACGCAGTATTTT. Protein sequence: CASSLRSSDTQYF.

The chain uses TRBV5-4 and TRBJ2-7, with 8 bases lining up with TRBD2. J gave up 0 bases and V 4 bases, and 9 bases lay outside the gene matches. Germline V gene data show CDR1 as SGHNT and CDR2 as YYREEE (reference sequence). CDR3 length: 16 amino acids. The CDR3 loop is CASSPTLAGHSYEQYF. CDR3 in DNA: TGTGCCAGCAGCCCCACTCTAGCGGGCCACTCCTACGAGCAGTACTTC.

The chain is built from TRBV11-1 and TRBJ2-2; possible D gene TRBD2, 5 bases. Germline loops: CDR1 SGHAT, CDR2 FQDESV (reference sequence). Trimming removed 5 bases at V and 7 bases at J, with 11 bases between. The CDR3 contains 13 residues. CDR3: CASSPSRNGELFF. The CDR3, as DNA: TGTGCCAGCAGCCCTAGCCGGAACGGGGAGCTGTTTTTT.

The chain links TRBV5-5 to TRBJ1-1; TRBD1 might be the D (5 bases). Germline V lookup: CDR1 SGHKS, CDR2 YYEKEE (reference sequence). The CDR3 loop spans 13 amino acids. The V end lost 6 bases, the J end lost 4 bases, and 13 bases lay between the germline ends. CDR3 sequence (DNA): TGTGCCAGCACCAAGACGGGGGTCACTGAAGCTTTCTTT. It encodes CASTKTGVTEAFF.

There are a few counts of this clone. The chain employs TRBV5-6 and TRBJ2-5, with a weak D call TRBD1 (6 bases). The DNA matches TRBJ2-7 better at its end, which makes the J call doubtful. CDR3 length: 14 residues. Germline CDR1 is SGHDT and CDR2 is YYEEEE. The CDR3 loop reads CASSFQGLSREQYF. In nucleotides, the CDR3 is TGTGCCAGCAGCTTCCAGGGGCTGAGTCGCGAGCAGTACTTC.

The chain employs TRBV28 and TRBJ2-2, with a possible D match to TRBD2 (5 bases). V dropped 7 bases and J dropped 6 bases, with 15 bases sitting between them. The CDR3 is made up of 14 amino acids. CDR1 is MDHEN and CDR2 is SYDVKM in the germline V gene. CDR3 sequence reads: CASKEAVGPGELFF. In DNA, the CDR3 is TGTGCCAGCAAGGAGGCGGTGGGTCCCGGGGAGCTGTTTTTT.

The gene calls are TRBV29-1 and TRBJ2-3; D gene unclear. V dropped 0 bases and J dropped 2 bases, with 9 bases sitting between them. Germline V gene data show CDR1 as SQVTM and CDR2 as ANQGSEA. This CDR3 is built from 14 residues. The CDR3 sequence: CSVEDPEPTDTQYF. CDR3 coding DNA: TGCAGCGTTGAAGACCCAGAACCCACAGATACGCAGTATTTT.

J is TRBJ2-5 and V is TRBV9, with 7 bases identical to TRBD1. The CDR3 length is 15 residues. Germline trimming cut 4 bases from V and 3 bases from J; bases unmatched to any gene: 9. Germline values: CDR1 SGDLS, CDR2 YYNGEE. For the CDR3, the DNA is TGTGCCAGCAGCTTAGGGGGCTCCAGGGAAGAGACCCAGTACTTC. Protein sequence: CASSLGGSREETQYF. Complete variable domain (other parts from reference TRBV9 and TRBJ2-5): DSGVTQTPKHLITATGQRVTLRCSPRSGDLSVYWYQQSLDQGLQFLIQYYNGEERAKGNILERFSAQQFPDLHSELNLSSLELGDSALYFCASSLGGSREETQYFGPGTRLLVL.